This TCR beta chain was observed in a study of sequential checkpoint blockade in melanoma. About the research overall: After both sequences, patients received maintenance nivolumab.

Treatment of the sample: randomized to nivolumab then ipilimumab (arm A) or the reverse (arm B). DNA-damaging chemotherapy had not been given to any patient beforehand. Clones were sequenced by immunoSEQ multiplex PCR, and TCRdb holds only the in-frame ones, with some missing. The table lists fewer than 40,000 clones, about 88% of them singletons. Germline V gives CDR1 WSHSY, CDR2 SAAADI. CDR3 length equals 13 residues. Trimming cost V 11 bases and J 4 bases, with 16 bases left between them. V gene TRBV10-2 combines with J gene TRBJ2-3; D is perhaps TRBD2 (5 bases). This sequence originates from a human donor with melanoma. The sample in question was CD8+ T cells sorted from blood (inferred from file names), obtained from a patient given nivolumab and ipilimumab in sequence. The chain's CDR3 is CASGELGPDTQYF. CDR3 in DNA: TGCGCCTCCGGGGAGCTTGGGCCAGATACGCAGTATTTT.